Here is one T cell receptor beta chain with its context. Source study methods: How many nucleated cells were present was estimated from reference gene primer amplification. The method was immunoSEQ multiplex PCR; TCRdb's version includes in-frame clones alone and lacks a portion of them. From that table come the V and J calls and clone size; the DNA was used to work out D and trimming. Of 300,000 to 400,000 clones in the sample, roughly 85% are singletons; the top ten hold about 7%. This entry belongs to a study of blood T cell repertoires in COVID-19. At the level of the study: Both acute and convalescent COVID-19 samples were obtained from the United States, Italy and Spain. The analysed material was cDNA or gDNA that came from T cells, B-cell-depleted T cells, or PBMCs.

This clonotype was obtained from a human donor in a cohort sampled during active COVID-19. Sequencing was performed on peripheral blood.

The CDR3 DNA sequence: TGCGCCAGCAGCTCGGGACAGGGGAGTATTTCACCCCTCCACTTT. Its protein is CASSSGQGSISPLHF. This sequence joins TRBV5-1 and TRBJ1-6; the match to TRBD1 covers 10 bases. With 3 bases clipped from V and 9 bases from J, the junction kept 6 bases outside the gene matches. The CDR3 loop spans 15 amino acids. Germline loops: CDR1 SGHRS, CDR2 YFSETQ.